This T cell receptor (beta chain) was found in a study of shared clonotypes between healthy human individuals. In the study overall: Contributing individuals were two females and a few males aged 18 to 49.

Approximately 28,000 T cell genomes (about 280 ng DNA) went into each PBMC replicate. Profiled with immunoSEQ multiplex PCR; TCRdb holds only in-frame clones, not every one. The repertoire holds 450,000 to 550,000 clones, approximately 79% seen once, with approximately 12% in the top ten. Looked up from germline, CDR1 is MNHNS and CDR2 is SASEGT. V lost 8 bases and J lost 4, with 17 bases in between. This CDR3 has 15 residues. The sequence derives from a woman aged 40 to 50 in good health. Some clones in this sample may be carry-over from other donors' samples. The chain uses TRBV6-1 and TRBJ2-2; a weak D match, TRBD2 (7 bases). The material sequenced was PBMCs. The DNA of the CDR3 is TGTGCCAGCGATTTCGGGGGGCCGGGCACCGGGGAGCTGTTTTTT. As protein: CASDFGGPGTGELFF.